These T cell receptor beta chains were read from a single sample in a study of T cells in Graves' hyperthyroidism and ophthalmopathy. Via MiXCR, TCRdb re-called the multiplex PCR reads, giving one row per CDR3 protein. The sample contains 330,000 or so distinct CDR3 sequences, approximately 18% of which appear only once. The sequenced sample consisted of blood. The receptor set was obtained from a man aged 50 to 59 with Graves' ophthalmopathy. Each CDR3 is given with its conserved first and last residue. D genes are given only for firm matches. Where a row states a size, it is once, few, many or the class of an expanded clone; other rows omit it.

size,J,D,V,DNA,CDR3
-,TRBJ2-1,-,TRBV9,TGTGCCAGCAGCGTAGGAAGTGAGCGGGCCCAGTTCTTC,CASSVGSERAQFF
-,TRBJ2-7,-,TRBV19,TGTGCCAGTAGTATGCGGAAGACCTACGAGCAGTACTTC,CASSMRKTYEQYF
few,TRBJ1-1,TRBD1,TRBV9,TGTGCCAGCCGAGGCGGGACAGGGATGACTGAAGCTTTCTTT,CASRGGTGMTEAFF
many,TRBJ2-5,-,TRBV28,TGTGCCAGCAGTTTCCAAGACAGGGAGGGCCAAGAGACCCAGTACTTC,CASSFQDREGQETQYF
few,TRBJ2-1,-,TRBV12-3/TRBV12-4,TGTGCCAGCAGTTCACCCCGGCGGGGGCCCTATGAGCAGTTCTTC,CASSSPRRGPYEQFF
many,TRBJ1-4,-,TRBV30,TGTGCCTGGGCAGCGACAGGAACAACTAATGAAAAACTGTTTTTT,CAWAATGTTNEKLFF
many,TRBJ2-1,-,TRBV12-3/TRBV12-4,TGTGCCAGCAGTTTAGATGAGGGCTCCGAGCAGTTCTTC,CASSLDEGSEQFF
many,TRBJ2-4,TRBD1,TRBV20-1,TGCAGTGCCAATATGGGACAGAAAAACATTCAGTACTTC,CSANMGQKNIQYF
many,TRBJ2-5,TRBD2,TRBV20-1,TGCAGTGCTCTCCTAGCGGGAGGGCACGAGACCCAGTACTTC,CSALLAGGHETQYF
many,TRBJ2-1,-,TRBV5-5,TGTGCCAGCAGCCCGACAGGGACTCACAATGAGCAGTTCTTC,CASSPTGTHNEQFF
few,TRBJ2-3,TRBD1,TRBV28,TGTGCCAGCACAACTCGGACAGGGGGCACAGATACGCAGTATTTT,CASTTRTGGTDTQYF
few,TRBJ2-7,TRBD1,TRBV20-1,TGCAGTGCCATGAACGGACAGGGGAACTCCGACGAGCAGTACTTC,CSAMNGQGNSDEQYF
-,TRBJ1-5,TRBD1,TRBV7-9,TGTGCCAGCAGTTTCGATGACAGGGGCAATCAGCCCCAGCATTTT,CASSFDDRGNQPQHF
many,TRBJ2-1,-,TRBV2,TGTGCCAGCAGTGAACTAGCCCTTTTCAATGAGCAGTTCTTC,CASSELALFNEQFF
few,TRBJ2-7,-,TRBV7-9,TGTGCCAGCAGCTTAGGACAGCGGGAGCAGTACTTC,CASSLGQREQYF
-,TRBJ1-1,-,TRBV28,TGTGCCAGCAGTTTGAGACAGTTGAGCACTGAAGCTTTCTTT,CASSLRQLSTEAFF
many,TRBJ2-7,TRBD2,TRBV10-3,TGTGCCACCGAGGGCGGGAGTGTTTACGAGCAGTACTTC,CATEGGSVYEQYF
few,TRBJ1-4,TRBD1,TRBV6-5,TGTGCCAGCGGACAGGGAGCTCTTGCAACTAATGAAAAACTGTTTTTT,CASGQGALATNEKLFF
-,TRBJ2-1,-,TRBV12-3/TRBV12-4,TGTGCCAGCAAGGCGGGACGGCGCTACAATGAGCAGTTCTTC,CASKAGRRYNEQFF
few,TRBJ2-7,-,TRBV12-3/TRBV12-4,TGTGCCAGCAGTGGGACGCCGAGGGGGTACGAGCAGTACTTC,CASSGTPRGYEQYF
-,TRBJ2-1,TRBD1,TRBV6-1,TGTGCCAGCAGTGAAGGGACAGGCTCCTACAATGAGCAGTTCTTC,CASSEGTGSYNEQFF
-,TRBJ1-3,-,TRBV7-2,TGTGCCAGCAGCCACAGGGTACCAGGAAACACCATATATTTT,CASSHRVPGNTIYF
-,TRBJ2-1,-,TRBV29-1,TGCAGCGTTGAGAGGGAGAGCTTTCGGGGTGAGCAGTTCTTC,CSVERESFRGEQFF
once,TRBJ2-7,TRBD2,TRBV2,TGTGCCAGCAGCGTTCTAGCGGGACTCGAGCAGTACTTC,CASSVLAGLEQYF
many,TRBJ1-1,TRBD1,TRBV20-1,TGCAGGGCGACAGGGGCTGAAGCTTTCTTT,CRATGAEAFF